These 21 T cell receptor beta chains originate from one sample sequenced in a study of T-cell reconstitution after alpha-beta-depleted transplantation in children. TCRbeta library construction was performed incorporating unique molecular identifiers. TCRdb re-called the PCR reads through MiXCR, storing one row per CDR3 protein. The sample includes about 500,000 distinct CDR3 sequences, 10% to 12% of them seen just once. Source: PBMCs, mostly from graft donor cells, taken 180 days after TCRalphabeta/CD19-depleted stem cell transplant. These receptors were obtained from a female patient aged 2 to 10 who had a stem cell transplant for aplastic anemia, so the T cells may come from the graft donor.

This clonotype showed up many times. The V gene is TRBV4-3, the J gene TRBJ2-2; D may be TRBD2 (5 bases). CDR1 is LGHNA and CDR2 is YSLEER in the germline V gene. The CDR3 has 16 residues. Trimming stripped 2 bases from V and 6 bases from J, with 16 bases between. This CDR3 reads CASSQKGLGDPGELFF. For the CDR3, the DNA is TGCGCCAGCAGCCAAAAGGGTCTCGGGGATCCCGGGGAGCTGTTTTTT.

The chain uses TRBV6-5 and TRBJ1-5; no reliable D call. This CDR3 is built from 15 residues. CDR1 is MNHEY, CDR2 SVGAGI, per germline. Trimming took 2 bases from V and 0 from J, leaving 8 bases between them. The CDR3 loop is CASSYRETSNQPQHF. For the CDR3, the DNA is TGTGCCAGCAGTTACAGGGAGACTAGCAATCAGCCCCAGCATTTT.

There are many counts of this clonotype. V is TRBV27 and J is TRBJ2-1; D unresolved. Germline V gene data show CDR1 as MNHEY and CDR2 as SMNVEV (reference sequence). Trimming shortened V by 2 bases and J by 4 bases, and 6 bases separated the two germline ends. The CDR3 covers 13 residues. The CDR3 DNA reads as TGTGCCAGCAGTTTAGATTGGTACAATGAGCAGTTCTTC. Protein sequence: CASSLDWYNEQFF.

The chain carries TRBV18 and TRBJ2-7; D unresolved. This CDR3 has 12 amino acids. V lost 6 bases and J 6 bases, leaving 12 bases between the germline ends. Germline lookup yields CDR1 KGHSH and CDR2 LQKENI. DNA for the CDR3: TGTGCCAGCTCGCCTTCTACCCCCGAGCAGTACTTC. It specifies CASSPSTPEQYF.

The chain uses TRBV30 and TRBJ1-2; D might be TRBD1 (6 bases). The length of the CDR3 is 16 residues. The germline CDR1 and CDR2 sequences are GTSNPN and SVGIG (reference sequence). V gave up 2 bases and J gave up 7 bases, with 23 bases separating them. The CDR3 sequence is CAWSLVRTNRAGGYTF. CDR3 coding DNA: TGTGCCTGGAGTCTCGTTCGGACCAACAGGGCTGGTGGCTACACCTTC.

This clonotype was seen only a few times. J is TRBJ1-1 and V is TRBV27; D ambiguous. The CDR3 is 12 residues long. Germline V lookup: CDR1 MNHEY, CDR2 SMNVEV (reference sequence). The ends were cut back, 1 base at V and 8 bases at J, with 8 bases in the middle. DNA for the CDR3: TGTGCCAGCAGTTTATTTGGCCAAGAAGCTTTCTTT. This gives the protein CASSLFGQEAFF.

This clonotype turned up a few times. V gene TRBV7-2 combines with J gene TRBJ1-5; 9 nucleotides align to TRBD1. This CDR3 is built from 16 residues. Germline CDR1 is SGHTA and CDR2 is FQGNSA. Trimming took 1 base from V and 6 from J; bases not matched to a gene: 7. The DNA for the CDR3 is TGTGCCAGCAGCTTAGTACAGGGGGCTGATAGTCAGCCCCAGCATTTT. Amino acid sequence: CASSLVQGADSQPQHF.

The chain couples TRBV29-1 to TRBJ2-1; D may be TRBD2 (7 bases). The V gene lost 5 bases and the J gene lost 3 bases, with 17 bases spanning the gap. This CDR3 is built from 15 residues. Germline V gene sequence: CDR1 SQVTM, CDR2 ANQGSEA. The CDR3 loop reads CSVTTGAGDYNEQFF. The CDR3, as DNA: TGCAGCGTTACAACGGGGGCGGGGGACTACAATGAGCAGTTCTTC.

The genes are TRBV28 and TRBJ2-1; 11 bases map to TRBD1. J was trimmed by 3 bases and V by 7 bases; bases with no gene match: 5. The CDR3 loop spans 15 amino acids. Germline CDR1 and CDR2: MDHEN and SYDVKM. The CDR3 loop reads CASTWGQGGYNEQFF. The CDR3 coding sequence is TGTGCCAGCACTTGGGGACAGGGGGGCTACAATGAGCAGTTCTTC. Full variable domain (remainder filled in from reference TRBV28 and TRBJ2-1): DVKVTQSSRYLVKRTGEKVFLECVQDMDHENMFWYRQDPGLGLRLIYFSYDVKMKEKGDIPEGYSVSREKKERFSLILESASTNQTSMYLCASTWGQGGYNEQFFGPGTRLTVL.

This clonotype was detected ten times or more. V and J are TRBV20-1 and TRBJ2-1; 11 bases line up with TRBD2. Germline-derived CDR1 and CDR2 are DFQATT and SNEGSKA (reference sequence). The CDR3 spans 16 residues. With 5 bases clipped from V and 8 bases from J, the junction kept 14 bases outside the gene matches. CDR3 residues: CSAFTVAGGPLDEQFF. CDR3 bases: TGCAGTGCTTTTACAGTAGCGGGAGGGCCTCTCGATGAGCAGTTCTTC.

This rearrangement joins TRBV27 to TRBJ1-2; D gene unclear. V lost 3 bases and J lost 8, with 19 bases in between. This CDR3 has 15 amino acids. In germline, CDR1 is MNHEY, CDR2 SMNVEV (reference sequence). The CDR3 is CASSFRSPAGRGYTF. The CDR3, as DNA: TGTGCCAGCAGTTTCAGAAGTCCCGCTGGGAGAGGCTACACCTTC.

This clonotype was detected only a few times. The V gene is TRBV20-1, the J gene TRBJ2-2; the D is unclear. The germline V gene has CDR1 DFQATT and CDR2 SNEGSKA (reference sequence). This CDR3 region has 12 residues. Trimming left V 6 bases short and J 1 base short, with 6 bases between. The CDR3 coding sequence is TGCAGTGCACTAAGGAACACCGGGGAGCTGTTTTTT. Translation gives CSALRNTGELFF.

A few counts support this clonotype. The chain has TRBV20-1 and TRBJ1-6, with 7 bases lining up with TRBD1. The CDR3 totals 16 residues. The V segment lost 6 bases and the J segment 5 bases; nucleotides outside the gene matches: 13. Germline CDR1 DFQATT, CDR2 SNEGSKA (reference sequence). CDR3 sequence reads: CSARYNRGGNNSPLHF. CDR3 nucleotides: TGCAGTGCCAGATATAACAGGGGAGGGAATAATTCACCCCTCCACTTT.

This chain uses TRBV29-1 with TRBJ2-3; 8 bases are shared with TRBD1. Losses at the gene ends were 6 bases for V and 3 bases for J; bases not matched to a gene: 14. Germline V gives CDR1 SQVTM, CDR2 ANQGSEA. CDR3 length: 16 amino acids. CDR3 sequence: CSVDDVRDRKTDTQYF. CDR3 DNA sequence: TGCAGCGTGGATGATGTCCGGGACAGGAAAACAGATACGCAGTATTTT.

This clonotype was counted a few times. The chain employs TRBV20-1 and TRBJ2-7, with TRBD2 identical over 8 bases. The germline V gene encodes CDR1 DFQATT and CDR2 SNEGSKA (reference sequence). With V trimmed by 3 bases and J by 0 bases, 1 base remained unmatched. CDR3 size: 13 residues. The CDR3 protein is CSARTSASYEQYV. CDR3 sequence (DNA): TGCAGTGCTAGGACTAGCGCCTCCTACGAGCAGTACGTC.

This clonotype turned up a few times. The chain is built from TRBV7-2 and TRBJ2-7, with a tentative D call TRBD1 (6 bases). This CDR3 has 14 residues. V lost 1 base and J lost 6, with 13 bases in between. Germline assignment: CDR1 SGHTA and CDR2 FQGNSA. The CDR3 DNA follows: TGTGCCAGCAGCTTAGGCTATCAGGGGTTCGAGCAGTACTTC. Amino acids: CASSLGYQGFEQYF. The whole variable domain, remainder taken from reference TRBV7-2 and TRBJ2-7, is GAGVSQSPSNKVTEKGKDVELRCDPISGHTALYWYRQSLGQGLEFLIYFQGNSAPDKSGLPSDRFSAERTGGSVSTLTIQRTQQEDSAVYLCASSLGYQGFEQYFGPGTRLTVT.

This clonotype has only a few counts. The gene calls are TRBV11-2 and TRBJ2-2, with D possibly matching TRBD1 (6 bases). Germline V CDR1 and CDR2: SGHAT, FQNNGV. This CDR3 comprises 17 residues. V dropped 6 bases and J dropped 4 bases, with 21 bases sitting between them. CDR3 sequence (DNA): TGTGCCAGCAGACATCCTTGGCGTACAGGGATCACCGGGGAGCTGTTTTTT. This gives the protein CASRHPWRTGITGELFF.

The J gene is TRBJ1-4, the V gene TRBV4-3; a possible D gene is TRBD1 (5 bases). The CDR3 length is 14 residues. V lost 0 bases, J lost 8 bases, and 10 bases lay in between. In germline, CDR1 is LGHNA, CDR2 YSLEER. CDR3 sequence reads: CASSQEGRQEKLFF. The DNA of the CDR3 is TGCGCCAGCAGCCAAGAGGGGAGACAGGAAAAACTGTTTTTT.

There are a few counts of this clonotype. The V and J genes are TRBV11-3 and TRBJ2-1; 7 nucleotides agree with TRBD2. Germline V lookup: CDR1 SGHNT, CDR2 YENEEA. The CDR3 sequence is 14 residues long. After removal of 5 bases from V and 8 bases from J, the junction contained 9 bases not matched to a gene. The CDR3, as DNA: TGTGCCAGCAGCAGTTCCGGGAGGTCCCATGAGCAGTTCTTC. Amino acids: CASSSSGRSHEQFF.

This clonotype was detected a few times. The V gene is TRBV7-2, the J gene TRBJ2-6; D is uncertain. Between the trimmed V and J ends, which lost 1 base and 2 bases, there was a span of 6 bases. The CDR3 sequence is 15 residues long. The V gene's germline CDR1 is SGHTA and CDR2 FQGNSA. The CDR3: CASSLGQTGANVLTF. The CDR3 nucleotides read TGTGCCAGCAGCTTAGGGCAGACTGGGGCCAACGTCCTGACTTTC.

This clonotype was seen only a few times. This chain uses TRBV25-1 with TRBJ1-2; perhaps TRBD1 as D (5 bases). Germline CDR1 and CDR2: MGHDK and SYGVNS. V was pared by 0 bases and J by 0 bases, with 8 bases between. This CDR3 has 15 residues. DNA of the CDR3: TGTGCCAGCAGTGAATATGGGGGGTCTAACTATGGCTACACCTTC. Translating it yields CASSEYGGSNYGYTF.